This is a list of T cell receptor beta chains from one sample in a study of T cell repertoires in cytomegalovirus infection. TCRdb ran MiXCR on the reads and lists one entry per CDR3 protein. The sample lists nearly 650,000 distinct CDR3 sequences; approximately 24% were seen once. The sample consisted of CD8+ T cells from PBMCs. These receptor sequences come from a human donor in good health (CMV status not recorded). Some clones in this sample may be carry-over from other donors' samples. The CDR3 runs from the conserved cysteine through the conserved F or W. Fields, in order: V gene, J gene, CDR3 length, CDR3 protein.

TRBV6-6,TRBJ1-5,15,CASSYSTGAHQPQHF
TRBV19,TRBJ2-2,15,CASRLAGRGTGELFF
TRBV7-2,TRBJ1-1,16,CASSLELAGAYTEAFF
TRBV19,TRBJ2-2,15,CASIPGERTGLKLFF
TRBV19,TRBJ1-1,16,CASTYRTDPMNTEAFF
TRBV28,TRBJ2-7,15,CASSLWSGLKYEQYF
TRBV9,TRBJ1-6,15,CASSANEGAYSPLHF
TRBV19,TRBJ1-1,16,CASSKDRGSGKAEAFF
TRBV12-3/TRBV12-4,TRBJ2-5,14,CASSLILKQETQYF
TRBV14,TRBJ1-4,14,CASSPHGGGEKLFF
TRBV29-1,TRBJ2-7,14,CSVEDSGAVYEQYF
TRBV28,TRBJ2-2,12,CASSSGTGELFF
TRBV20-1,TRBJ1-1,13,CSARDRRSTEAFF
TRBV5-6,TRBJ2-3,20,CASSRTRLAGVPRDTDTQYF
TRBV28,TRBJ2-3,14,CVSSTLAGRDTQYF
TRBV7-2,TRBJ2-1,15,CASSPAGGEVNEQFF
TRBV2,TRBJ2-3,15,CASSTGQGSTDTQYF
TRBV7-9,TRBJ2-1,15,CASSWASGGHNEQFF
TRBV5-4,TRBJ2-3,13,CASRGGIGDTQYF
TRBV11-3,TRBJ2-5,16,CASSPGQSSHGETQYF
TRBV28,TRBJ1-5,15,CASSFGTPADQPQHF
TRBV5-6,TRBJ2-7,13,CASSLGGRNEQYF
TRBV6-6,TRBJ2-7,13,CASRGTGIYEQYF
TRBV7-3,TRBJ2-4,15,CAGPGGGLAKNIQYF
TRBV2,TRBJ2-3,15,CASSEPGQGTDTQYF
TRBV7-2,TRBJ1-2,15,CAMLGKAKNLYGYTF
TRBV3-1,TRBJ2-2,15,CASTTKERDTGELFF
TRBV7-6,TRBJ2-1,15,CASSLPGLVVNEQFF
TRBV25-1,TRBJ1-2,14,CASSEYWTEHGYTF
TRBV15,TRBJ1-6,17,CATSKGQGASYNSPLHF
TRBV6-4,TRBJ2-1,15,CVSRAGTGDYNEQFF
TRBV11-3,TRBJ2-1,13,CASSPTGYLEQFF
TRBV14,TRBJ2-7,12,CASSQGVYEQYF
TRBV7-9,TRBJ1-1,16,CASSSPREAGNTEAFF
TRBV28,TRBJ1-5,15,CASRTGTGAGQPQHF
TRBV3-1,TRBJ2-2,13,CASTLTNTGELFF
TRBV5-1,TRBJ2-1,16,CASSGGTSDYYNEQFF
TRBV11-2,TRBJ2-1,17,CASSPYAPGSSYNEQFF
TRBV7-9,TRBJ1-1,15,CASSPQSVAGPEAFF
TRBV19,TRBJ1-1,15,CASSIVAGMNTEAFF
TRBV28,TRBJ1-1,12,CVSTLGNTEAFF
TRBV7-6,TRBJ2-1,17,CASSLDRHRSSYNEQFF
TRBV29-1,TRBJ1-2,14,CSVVNPDRGYGYTF
TRBV10-3,TRBJ2-2,16,CASTLAGGPGTGELFF
TRBV27,TRBJ2-2,13,CASSGEYTGELFF